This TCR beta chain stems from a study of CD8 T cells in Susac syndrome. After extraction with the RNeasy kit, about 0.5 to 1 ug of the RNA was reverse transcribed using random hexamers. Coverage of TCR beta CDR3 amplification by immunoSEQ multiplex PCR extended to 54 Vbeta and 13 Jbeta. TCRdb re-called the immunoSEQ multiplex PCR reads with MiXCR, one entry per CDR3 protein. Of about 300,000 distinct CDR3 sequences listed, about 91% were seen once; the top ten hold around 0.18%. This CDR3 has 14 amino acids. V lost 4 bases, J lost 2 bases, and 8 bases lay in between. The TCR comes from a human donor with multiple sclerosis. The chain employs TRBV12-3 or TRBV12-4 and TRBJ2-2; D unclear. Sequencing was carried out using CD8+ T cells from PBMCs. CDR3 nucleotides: TGTGCCAGCAGTTGGGCAGGAAACACCGGGGAGCTGTTTTTT. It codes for CASSWAGNTGELFF.